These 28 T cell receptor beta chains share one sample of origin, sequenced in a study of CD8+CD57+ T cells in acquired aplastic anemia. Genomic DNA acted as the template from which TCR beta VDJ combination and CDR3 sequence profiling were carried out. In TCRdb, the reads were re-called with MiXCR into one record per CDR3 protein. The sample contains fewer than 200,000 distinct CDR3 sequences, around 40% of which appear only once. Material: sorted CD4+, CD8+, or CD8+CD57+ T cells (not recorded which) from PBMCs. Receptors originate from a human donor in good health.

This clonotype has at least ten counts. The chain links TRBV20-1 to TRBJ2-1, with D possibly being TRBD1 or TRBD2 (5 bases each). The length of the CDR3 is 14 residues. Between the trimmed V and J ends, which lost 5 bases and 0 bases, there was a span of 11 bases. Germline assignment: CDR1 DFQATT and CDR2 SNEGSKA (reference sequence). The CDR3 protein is CSAGPGSSYNEQFF. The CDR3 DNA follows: TGCAGTGCTGGTCCAGGGAGCTCCTACAATGAGCAGTTCTTC.

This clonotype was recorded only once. The CDR3 bases are TGCAGTCATCAGGGGGGAGAAGGACGGCCCCAAGCGGTACGCGAGCAGTACTTC. It is translated as CSHQGGEGRPQAVREQYF. The V gene is TRBV20-1, the J gene TRBJ2-7; a weak D match, TRBD1 (7 bases). The V end was cut by 8 bases, the J end by 6 bases, with 35 bases between. Germline V gene sequence: CDR1 DFQATT, CDR2 SNEGSKA (reference sequence). The CDR3 is made up of 18 amino acids.

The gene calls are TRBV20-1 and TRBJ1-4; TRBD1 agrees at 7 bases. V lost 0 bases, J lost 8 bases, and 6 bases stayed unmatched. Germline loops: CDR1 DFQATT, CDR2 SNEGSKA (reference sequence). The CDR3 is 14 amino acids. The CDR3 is CSAREGQMWEKLFF. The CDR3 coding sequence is TGCAGTGCTAGAGAGGGACAGATGTGGGAAAAACTGTTTTTT.

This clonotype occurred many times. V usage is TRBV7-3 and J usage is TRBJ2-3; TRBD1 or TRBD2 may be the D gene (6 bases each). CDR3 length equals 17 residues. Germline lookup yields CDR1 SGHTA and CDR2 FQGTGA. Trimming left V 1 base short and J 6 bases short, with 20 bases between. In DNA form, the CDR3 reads TGTGCCAGCAGCTTAATAGGGGGGCGGATAGGAGTGGATACGCAGTATTTT. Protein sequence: CASSLIGGRIGVDTQYF.

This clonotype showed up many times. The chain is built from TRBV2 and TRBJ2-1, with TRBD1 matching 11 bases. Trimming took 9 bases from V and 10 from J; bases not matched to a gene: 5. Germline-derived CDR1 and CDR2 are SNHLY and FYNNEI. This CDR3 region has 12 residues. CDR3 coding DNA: TGTGCCAGTCAGGACAGGGGGCAGGAGCAGTTCTTC. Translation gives CASQDRGQEQFF.

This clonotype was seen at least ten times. The CDR3 DNA sequence: TGTGCCATCAGCACCGGGACTAGAGGGAGCCAAGAGACCCAGTACTTC. The encoded protein is CAISTGTRGSQETQYF. The chain combines TRBV10-3 with TRBJ2-5; 8 bases map to TRBD2. The CDR3 runs 16 residues. CDR1 ENHRY and CDR2 SYGVKD come from the germline V gene. Germline trimming cut 6 bases from V and 1 base from J; bases unmatched to any gene: 10.

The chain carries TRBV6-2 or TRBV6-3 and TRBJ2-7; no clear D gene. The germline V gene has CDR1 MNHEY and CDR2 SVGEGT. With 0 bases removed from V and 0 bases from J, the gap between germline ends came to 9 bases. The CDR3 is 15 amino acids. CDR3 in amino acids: CASSYSAGPSYEQYF. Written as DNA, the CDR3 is TGTGCCAGCAGTTACTCAGCCGGGCCCTCCTACGAGCAGTACTTC.

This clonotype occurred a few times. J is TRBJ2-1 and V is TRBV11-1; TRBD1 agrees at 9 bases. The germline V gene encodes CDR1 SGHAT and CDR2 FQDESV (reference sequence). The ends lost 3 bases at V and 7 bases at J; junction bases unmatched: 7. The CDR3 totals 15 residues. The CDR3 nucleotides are TGTGCCAGCAGCTTGCCGGGACAGGGTAGAAATGAGCAGTTCTTC. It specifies CASSLPGQGRNEQFF.

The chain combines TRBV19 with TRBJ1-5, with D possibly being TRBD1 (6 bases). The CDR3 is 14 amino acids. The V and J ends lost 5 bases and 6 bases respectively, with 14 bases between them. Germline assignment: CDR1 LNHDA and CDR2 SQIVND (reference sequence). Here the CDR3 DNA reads TGTGCCAGTAGTCCCGGCAGGGGAGGTCAGCCCCAGCATTTT. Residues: CASSPGRGGQPQHF. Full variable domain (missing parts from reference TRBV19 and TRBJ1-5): DGGITQSPKYLFRKEGQNVTLSCEQNLNHDAMYWYRQDPGQGLRLIYYSQIVNDFQKGDIAEGYSVSREKKESFPLTVTSAQKNPTAFYLCASSPGRGGQPQHFGDGTRLSIL.

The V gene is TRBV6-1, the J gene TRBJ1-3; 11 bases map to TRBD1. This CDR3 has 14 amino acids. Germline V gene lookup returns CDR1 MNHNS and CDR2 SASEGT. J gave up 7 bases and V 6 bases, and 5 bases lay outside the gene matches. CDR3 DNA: TGTGCCAGCAGCCGCGGACAGGGGGCGAACACCATATATTTT. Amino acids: CASSRGQGANTIYF.

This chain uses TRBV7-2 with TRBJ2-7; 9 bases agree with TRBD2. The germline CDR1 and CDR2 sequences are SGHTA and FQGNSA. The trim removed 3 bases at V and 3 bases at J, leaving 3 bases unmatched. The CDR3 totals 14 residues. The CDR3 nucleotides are TGTGCCAGCAGCTTGACTAGCGGAAGCTACGAGCAGTACTTC. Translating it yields CASSLTSGSYEQYF.

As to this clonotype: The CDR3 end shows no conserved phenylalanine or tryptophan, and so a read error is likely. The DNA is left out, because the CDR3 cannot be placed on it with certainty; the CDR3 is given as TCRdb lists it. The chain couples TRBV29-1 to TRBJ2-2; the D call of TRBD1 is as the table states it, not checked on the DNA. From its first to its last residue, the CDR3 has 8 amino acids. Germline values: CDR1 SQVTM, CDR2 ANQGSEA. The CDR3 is CSVEEGGL.

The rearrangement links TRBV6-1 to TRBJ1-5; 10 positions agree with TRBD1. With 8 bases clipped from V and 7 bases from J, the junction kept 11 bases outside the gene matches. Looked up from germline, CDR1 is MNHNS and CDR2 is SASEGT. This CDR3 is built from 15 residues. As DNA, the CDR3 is TGTGCCAGCTTATGGGACAGGGGTGCAGGGCAGCCCCAGCATTTT. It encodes CASLWDRGAGQPQHF.

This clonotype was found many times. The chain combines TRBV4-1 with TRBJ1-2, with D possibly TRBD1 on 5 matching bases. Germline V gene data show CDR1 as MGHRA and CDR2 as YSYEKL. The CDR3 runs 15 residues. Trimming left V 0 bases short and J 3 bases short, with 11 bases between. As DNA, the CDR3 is TGCGCCAGCAGCCAAGAGGCAGGGACTTACTATGGCTACACCTTC. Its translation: CASSQEAGTYYGYTF.

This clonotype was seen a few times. The CDR3 DNA is TGTGCCATCAGCCGACAGTACGAGCAGTACTTC. Translated: CAISRQYEQYF. The rearrangement uses TRBV10-3 and TRBJ2-7; tentative D call: TRBD1 (5 bases). The V end lost 6 bases, the J end lost 4 bases, and 7 bases lay between the germline ends. Per germline, CDR1 ENHRY and CDR2 SYGVKD. The CDR3 sequence is 11 residues long.

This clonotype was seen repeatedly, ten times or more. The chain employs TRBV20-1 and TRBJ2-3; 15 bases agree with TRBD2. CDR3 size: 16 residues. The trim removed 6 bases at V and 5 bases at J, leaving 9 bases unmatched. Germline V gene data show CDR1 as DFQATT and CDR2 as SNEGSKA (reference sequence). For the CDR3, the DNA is TGCAGTGCGAGTGGGACTAGCGGGGGGCCTGGAGATACGCAGTATTTT. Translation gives CSASGTSGGPGDTQYF.

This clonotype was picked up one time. CDR3 residues: CASSYRIDSPLHF. CDR3 DNA: TGTGCCAGCAGTTACAGGATTGATTCACCCCTCCACTTT. The chain uses TRBV6-2 or TRBV6-3 and TRBJ1-6; no clear D. Germline V gives CDR1 MNHEY, CDR2 SVGEGT. The V gene lost 2 bases and the J gene lost 8 bases, with 7 bases spanning the gap. CDR3 size: 13 residues.

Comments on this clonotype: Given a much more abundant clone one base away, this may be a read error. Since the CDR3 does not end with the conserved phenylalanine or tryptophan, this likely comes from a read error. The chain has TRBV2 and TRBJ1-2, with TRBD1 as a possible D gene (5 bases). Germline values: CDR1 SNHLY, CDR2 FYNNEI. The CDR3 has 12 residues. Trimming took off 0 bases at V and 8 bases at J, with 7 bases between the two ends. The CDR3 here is CASSEANRGYTL. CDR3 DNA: TGTGCCAGCAGTGAAGCCAACAGGGGCTACACCTTA.

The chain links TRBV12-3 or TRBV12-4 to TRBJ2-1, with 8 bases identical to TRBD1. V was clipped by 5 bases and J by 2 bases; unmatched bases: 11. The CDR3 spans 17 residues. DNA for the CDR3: TGTGCCAGCAGTGTAGGCAGGACAGGGAGTCCCTACAATGAGCAGTTCTTC. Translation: CASSVGRTGSPYNEQFF.

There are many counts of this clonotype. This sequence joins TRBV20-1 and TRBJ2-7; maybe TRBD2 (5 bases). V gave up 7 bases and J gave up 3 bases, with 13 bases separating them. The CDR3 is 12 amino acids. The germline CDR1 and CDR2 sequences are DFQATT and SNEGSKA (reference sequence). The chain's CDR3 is CSVSVGGYEQYF. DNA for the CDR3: TGCAGTGTTAGCGTCGGTGGCTACGAGCAGTACTTC.

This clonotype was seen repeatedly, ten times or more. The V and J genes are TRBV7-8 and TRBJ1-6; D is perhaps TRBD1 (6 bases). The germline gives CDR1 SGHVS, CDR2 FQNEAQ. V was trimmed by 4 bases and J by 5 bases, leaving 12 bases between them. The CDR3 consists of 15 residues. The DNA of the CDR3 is TGTGCCAGCAGCTCCCTCAGGGGTAATAATTCACCCCTCCACTTT. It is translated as CASSSLRGNNSPLHF.

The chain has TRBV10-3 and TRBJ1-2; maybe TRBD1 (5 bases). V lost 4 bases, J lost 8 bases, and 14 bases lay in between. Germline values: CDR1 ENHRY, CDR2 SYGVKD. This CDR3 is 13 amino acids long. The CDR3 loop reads CAISVMGLQGYTF. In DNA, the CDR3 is TGTGCCATCAGTGTTATGGGGCTACAGGGCTACACCTTC.

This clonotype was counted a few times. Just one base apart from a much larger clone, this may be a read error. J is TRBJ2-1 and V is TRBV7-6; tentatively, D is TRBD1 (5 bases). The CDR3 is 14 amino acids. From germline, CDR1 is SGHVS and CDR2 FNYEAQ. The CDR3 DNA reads TGTGCCAGCAGCTTAGGAAGGGGTATCAATGAGCGGTTCTTC. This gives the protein CASSLGRGINERFF.

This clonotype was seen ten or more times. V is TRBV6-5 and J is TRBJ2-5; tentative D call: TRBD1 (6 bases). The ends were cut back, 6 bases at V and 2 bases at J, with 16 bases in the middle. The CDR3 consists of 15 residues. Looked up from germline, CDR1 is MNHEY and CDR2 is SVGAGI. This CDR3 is CASRRRSTGQETQYF. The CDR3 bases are TGTGCCAGCAGACGCCGTTCGACAGGACAAGAGACCCAGTACTTC.

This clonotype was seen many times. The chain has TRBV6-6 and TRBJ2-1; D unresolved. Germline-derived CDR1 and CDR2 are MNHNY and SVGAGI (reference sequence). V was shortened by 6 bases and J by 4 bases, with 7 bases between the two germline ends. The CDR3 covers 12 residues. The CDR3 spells CASSPRYNEQFF. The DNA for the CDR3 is TGTGCCAGCAGCCCTAGGTACAATGAGCAGTTCTTC.

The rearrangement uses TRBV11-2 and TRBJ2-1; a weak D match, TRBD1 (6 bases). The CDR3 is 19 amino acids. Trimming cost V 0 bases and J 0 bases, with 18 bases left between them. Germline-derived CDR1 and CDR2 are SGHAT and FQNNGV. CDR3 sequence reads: CASSLDSRTVGSSYNEQFF. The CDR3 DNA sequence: TGTGCCAGCAGCTTAGATAGCCGGACAGTTGGTAGCTCCTACAATGAGCAGTTCTTC.

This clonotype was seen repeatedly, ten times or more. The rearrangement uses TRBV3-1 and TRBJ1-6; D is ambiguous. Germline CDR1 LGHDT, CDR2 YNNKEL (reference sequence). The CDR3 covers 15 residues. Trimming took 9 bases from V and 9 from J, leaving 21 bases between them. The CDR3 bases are TGTGCCAGTCGTATGCACGGGCCCTTGGGTTCACCCCTCCACTTT. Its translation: CASRMHGPLGSPLHF.

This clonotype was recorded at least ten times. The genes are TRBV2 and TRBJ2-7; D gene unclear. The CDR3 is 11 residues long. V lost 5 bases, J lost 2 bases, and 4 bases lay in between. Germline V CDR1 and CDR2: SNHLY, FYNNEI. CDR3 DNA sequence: TGTGCCAGCAGTCAAACCTACGAGCAGTACTTC. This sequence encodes CASSQTYEQYF. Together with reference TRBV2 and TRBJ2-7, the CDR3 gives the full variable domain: EPEVTQTPSHQVTQMGQEVILRCVPISNHLYFYWYRQILGQKVEFLVSFYNNEISEKSEIFDDQFSVERPDGSNFTLKIRSTKLEDSAMYFCASSQTYEQYFGPGTRLTVT.